Each of the 6 T cell receptor beta chains below was sequenced from the same sample in a study of T cell responses to AZD1222 COVID-19 vaccine (dated by TCRdb to the early 2020s). Libraries were made using the immunoSEQ multiplex PCR assay. TCRdb took this table from immuneACCESS and kept in-frame rearrangements with V and J called. Such tables lack part of the clones; where checked against another copy, unresolved V genes explain under half of the gap, and the rest is unexplained. In all, the sample holds about 78,000 clones, and roughly four fifths of those were seen once. 2.9% of the sample is taken by the ten largest. Reading the label with the study, this specimen's time point is: baseline before first vaccination. The sample here was peripheral blood, taken on day 0 of AZD1222 vaccination. These receptors were collected from an adult in good health.

The chain joins TRBV6-6 to TRBJ2-7, with 9 bases aligning to TRBD1. V lost 5 bases, J lost 4 bases, and 3 bases stayed unmatched. The CDR3 contains 13 residues. Germline V gene sequence: CDR1 MNHNY, CDR2 SVGAGI (reference sequence). CDR3: CASSRDRAYEQYF. The CDR3 DNA follows: TGTGCCAGCAGTCGGGACAGGGCTTACGAGCAGTACTTC.

The V gene is TRBV15, the J gene TRBJ1-3, with D maybe TRBD1 (6 bases). The CDR3 spans 15 residues. Between the trimmed V and J ends, which lost 0 bases and 8 bases, there was a span of 14 bases. Germline-derived CDR1 and CDR2 are LNHNV and YYDKDF (reference sequence). The CDR3 bases are TGTGCCACCAGCAGAGAGGGGGGGCGTCAGGACACCATATATTTT. Encoded protein: CATSREGGRQDTIYF. The entire variable domain, with the rest obtained from reference TRBV15 and TRBJ1-3, is as follows: DAMVIQNPRYQVTQFGKPVTLSCSQTLNHNVMYWYQQKSSQAPKLLFHYYDKDFNNEADTPDNFQSRRPNTSFCFLDIRSPGLGDTAMYLCATSREGGRQDTIYFGEGSWLTVV.

V and J are TRBV29-1 and TRBJ1-2, with TRBD1 matching over 8 bases. V lost 0 bases and J lost 8; bases outside the gene matches: 11. CDR1 is SQVTM and CDR2 is ANQGSEA in the germline V gene. CDR3 length: 15 amino acids. CDR3 residues: CSVEDGNRGVSGYTF. The CDR3 DNA reads as TGCAGCGTTGAAGATGGGAACAGGGGGGTCTCGGGCTACACCTTC.

With respect to this clone: Other nucleotide sequences in the sample specify the same CDR3. The rearrangement links TRBV4-3 to TRBJ2-7; 7 bases are shared with TRBD1. V dropped 0 bases and J dropped 3; count of bases not matched to a gene: 5. CDR3 length equals 15 residues. Germline lookup yields CDR1 LGHNA and CDR2 YSLEER. The CDR3 reads CASSQDRTGLYEQYF. The CDR3 DNA reads as TGCGCCAGCAGCCAAGACAGGACAGGTCTCTACGAGCAGTACTTC.

The chain has TRBV11-2 and TRBJ2-1, with D perhaps TRBD2 (5 bases). Trimming pared 1 base from V and 3 bases from J, leaving 16 bases between. The CDR3 covers 17 residues. Germline V gene lookup returns CDR1 SGHAT and CDR2 FQNNGV. The CDR3 DNA follows: TGTGCCAGCAGCTTAGCTCTCGTCGCGGACTTCTACAATGAGCAGTTCTTC. It is translated as CASSLALVADFYNEQFF. Full variable domain (missing parts from reference TRBV11-2 and TRBJ2-1): EAGVAQSPRYKIIEKRQSVAFWCNPISGHATLYWYQQILGQGPKLLIQFQNNGVVDDSQLPKDRFSAERLKGVDSTLKIQPAKLEDSAVYLCASSLALVADFYNEQFFGPGTRLTVL.

This chain links TRBV19 with TRBJ1-5, with TRBD1 identical over 7 bases. Unmatched junction bases numbered 8, after V lost 10 bases and J lost 2 bases. This CDR3 comprises 14 residues. Germline V CDR1 and CDR2: LNHDA, SQIVND (reference sequence). As DNA, the CDR3 is TGTGCCACCCGGGACAGTGGGGGCAATCAGCCCCAGCATTTT. Translating it yields CATRDSGGNQPQHF.